Presented here are 8 T cell receptor beta chains from one specimen sequenced in a study of radiotherapy plus CTLA-4 blockade in lung cancer. Profiling relied on immunoSEQ multiplex PCR, and the TCRdb table lists in-frame clones only, not all of them. This sample has approximately 40,000 clones; 70% to 90% occur once, and the top ten carry 20% to 25%. Sequences were derived from peripheral blood, sampled from a patient treated with radiotherapy plus ipilimumab. These receptors all stem from a human donor with non-small cell lung cancer whose response to radiotherapy plus ipilimumab could not be evaluated.

This clone occurred once. For the CDR3, the DNA is TGTGCCAGCAGTGAATCGGGGAGGGGGGAAAACGAGCAGTACTTC. This translates into CASSESGRGENEQYF. V usage is TRBV6-1 and J usage is TRBJ2-7; tentative D call: TRBD2 (7 bases). From germline, CDR1 is MNHNS and CDR2 SASEGT. With 2 bases removed from V and 5 bases from J, the gap between germline ends came to 16 bases. The length of the CDR3 is 15 residues.

The chain carries TRBV7-3 and TRBJ2-1; TRBD2 matches at 7 bases. The CDR3 length is 17 residues. Germline-derived CDR1 and CDR2 are SGHTA and FQGTGA. The ends lost 0 bases at V and 0 bases at J; junction bases unmatched: 5. The CDR3 sequence: CASSLTSGGSSYNEQFF. The CDR3 DNA is TGTGCCAGCAGCTTAACGTCCGGCGGGAGCTCCTACAATGAGCAGTTCTTC. The full variable domain, completed using reference TRBV7-3 and TRBJ2-1, is GAGVSQTPSNKVTEKGKYVELRCDPISGHTALYWYRQSLGQGPEFLIYFQGTGAADDSGLPNDRFFAVRPEGSVSTLKIQRTERGDSAVYLCASSLTSGGSSYNEQFFGPGTRLTVL.

The rearrangement uses TRBV27 and TRBJ1-1, with D perhaps TRBD1 (6 bases). This CDR3 has 11 residues. Per germline, CDR1 MNHEY and CDR2 SMNVEV (reference sequence). V lost 6 bases and J lost 6, with 8 bases in between. This CDR3 is CASRTGPEAFF. As DNA, the CDR3 is TGTGCCAGCAGGACAGGACCTGAAGCTTTCTTT.

This sequence joins TRBV7-9 and TRBJ2-3, with D perhaps TRBD2 (6 bases). The V gene lost 5 bases and the J gene lost 3 bases, with 15 bases spanning the gap. This CDR3 is 15 amino acids long. The germline CDR1 and CDR2 sequences are SEHNR and FQNEAQ (reference sequence). The CDR3 region has the DNA TGTGCCAGCAGCCTCAGCGGGCAGAGGACAGATACGCAGTATTTT. Encoded protein: CASSLSGQRTDTQYF. Filled out from reference TRBV7-9 and TRBJ2-3, the complete variable domain reads DTGVSQNPRHKITKRGQNVTFRCDPISEHNRLYWYRQTLGQGPEFLTYFQNEAQLEKSRLLSDRFSAERPKGSFSTLEIQRTEQGDSAMYLCASSLSGQRTDTQYFGPGTRLTVL.

The CDR3 protein is CASSPGGITEAFF. Here the CDR3 DNA reads TGTGCCAGCTCCCCCGGGGGTATAACTGAAGCTTTCTTT. The chain carries TRBV27 and TRBJ1-1; TRBD1 might be the D (5 bases). V was shortened by 8 bases and J by 5 bases, with 15 bases between the two germline ends. CDR1 is MNHEY, CDR2 SMNVEV, per germline (reference sequence). The CDR3 is made up of 13 amino acids.

The J gene is TRBJ1-2, the V gene TRBV4-2, with D unclear. V dropped 7 bases and J dropped 3 bases, with 15 bases sitting between them. This CDR3 region has 14 residues. Germline V lookup: CDR1 LGHNA, CDR2 YNFKEQ. Here the CDR3 DNA reads TGTGCCAGCAACCTCGGGCGGGGAGACTATGGCTACACCTTC. Protein product: CASNLGRGDYGYTF.

V gene TRBV4-1 combines with J gene TRBJ1-1, with TRBD1 as a possible D gene (5 bases). The germline CDR1 and CDR2 sequences are MGHRA and YSYEKL. The CDR3 spans 14 residues. Between the trimmed V and J ends, which lost 0 bases and 4 bases, there was a span of 9 bases. The CDR3 DNA reads TGCGCCAGCAGCCAAGATGGGGGGGGCACTGAAGCTTTCTTT. Translated: CASSQDGGGTEAFF.

V usage is TRBV11-1 and J usage is TRBJ2-1; TRBD1 agrees at 10 bases. The CDR3 covers 12 residues. The V gene end was trimmed by 5 bases and the J gene end by 14 bases; junction bases not matched to a gene: 6. Germline CDR1 reads SGHAT; CDR2 reads FQDESV (reference sequence). As DNA, the CDR3 is TGTGCCAGCAGCCCCGACAGGGGGCGGAAGTTCTTC. It yields the protein CASSPDRGRKFF.